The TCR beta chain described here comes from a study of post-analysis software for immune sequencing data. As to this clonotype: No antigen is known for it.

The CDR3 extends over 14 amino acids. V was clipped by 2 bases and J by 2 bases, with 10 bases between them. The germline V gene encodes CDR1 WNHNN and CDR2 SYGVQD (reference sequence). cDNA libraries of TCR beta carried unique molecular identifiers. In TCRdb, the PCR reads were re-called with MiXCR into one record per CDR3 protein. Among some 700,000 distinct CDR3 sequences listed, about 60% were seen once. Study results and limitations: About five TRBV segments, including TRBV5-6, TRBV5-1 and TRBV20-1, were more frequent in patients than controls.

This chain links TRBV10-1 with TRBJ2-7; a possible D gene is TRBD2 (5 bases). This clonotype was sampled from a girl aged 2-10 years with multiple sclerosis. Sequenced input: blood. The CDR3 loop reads CASSEAGPTYEQYF. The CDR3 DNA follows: TGCGCCAGCAGTGAGGCGGGCCCGACCTACGAGCAGTACTTC.